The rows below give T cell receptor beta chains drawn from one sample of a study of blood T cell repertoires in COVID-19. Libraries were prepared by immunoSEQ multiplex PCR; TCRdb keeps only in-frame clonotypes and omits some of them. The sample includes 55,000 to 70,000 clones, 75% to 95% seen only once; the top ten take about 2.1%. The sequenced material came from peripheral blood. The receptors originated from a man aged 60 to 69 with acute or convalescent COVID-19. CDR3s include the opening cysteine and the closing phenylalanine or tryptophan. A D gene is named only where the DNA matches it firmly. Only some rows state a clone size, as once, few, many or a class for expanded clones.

TGCGCCAGCAGCCACGTGGCGACAGGTCTGAGACACCCGGGCGTTCAGTACTTC	CASSHVATGLRHPGVQYF	TRBJ2-4	-	TRBV4-1	18	-
TGTGCCAGCAGCCGGGGAGGGATGGGGTACAATGAGCAGTTCTTC	CASSRGGMGYNEQFF	TRBJ2-1	TRBD2	TRBV5-4	15	-
TGTGCCAGCAGCCCCACTGGACAGGGGGCCACTGAAGCTTTCTTT	CASSPTGQGATEAFF	TRBJ1-1	TRBD1	TRBV6-2/TRBV6-3	15	-
TGTGCCAGCAGCGTAGTAGGGACTAGTGGCCCCGGGGGGACCGGGGAGCTGTTTTTT	CASSVVGTSGPGGTGELFF	TRBJ2-2	TRBD2	TRBV9	19	-
TGCGCCAGCAGCCCGACAGACAACTCCTACGAGCAGTACTTC	CASSPTDNSYEQYF	TRBJ2-7	-	TRBV4-3	14	-
TGCAGCGTTGAGTTTGGCCATGGCTACACCTTC	CSVEFGHGYTF	TRBJ1-2	-	TRBV29-1	11	-
TGCAGTGCCTCCCGCTCCTACGAGCAGTACTTC	CSASRSYEQYF	TRBJ2-7	-	TRBV20-1	11	-
TGTGCCAGTAGTCCAGGTGGGAACACTGAAGCTTTCTTT	CASSPGGNTEAFF	TRBJ1-1	-	TRBV19	13	-
TGTGCCAGCAGTGGGGCCACAAACTCCTACGAGCAGTACTTC	CASSGATNSYEQYF	TRBJ2-7	-	TRBV25-1	14	-
TGTGCCAGCAGCTCCCCCCCGGCGGAAGAGACCCAGTACTTC	CASSSPPAEETQYF	TRBJ2-5	-	TRBV11-1	14	-
TGCGCCAGCAGCTTGGAAGGGGTGGAGCAGTTCTTC	CASSLEGVEQFF	TRBJ2-1	-	TRBV5-1	12	-
TGTGCCAGCAGCTTAGCTGGCGGTGGCTACGAGCAGTACTTC	CASSLAGGGYEQYF	TRBJ2-7	-	TRBV7-2	14	-
TGTGCCAGCAGTCCCACCTGGACAGGGGGCTATGGCTACACCTTC	CASSPTWTGGYGYTF	TRBJ1-2	TRBD1	TRBV2	15	few
TGTGCCAGCAGTTTATTATACACAGAAGCTAACTATGGCTACACCTTC	CASSLLYTEANYGYTF	TRBJ1-2	-	TRBV28	16	-
TGCGCCAGCAGCCAAGGGAGCGGGAGGGCTGGGGAGACCCAGTACTTC	CASSQGSGRAGETQYF	TRBJ2-5	TRBD2	TRBV4-3	16	-
TGCGCCAGCAGCATGGACGGGGGCACCGGGGAGCTGTTTTTT	CASSMDGGTGELFF	TRBJ2-2	-	TRBV5-1	14	few
TGTGCCAGTAGTCAGGGGTACCAAGAGACCCAGTACTTC	CASSQGYQETQYF	TRBJ2-5	-	TRBV19	13	-
TGTGCCAGCAGCCCCGAGACAGGTGCCGGTTGGGCAGATACGCAGTATTTT	CASSPETGAGWADTQYF	TRBJ2-3	-	TRBV5-5	17	-
TGTGCCAGCACCCTGAGGGGAGGTACTGGAAACACCATATATTTT	CASTLRGGTGNTIYF	TRBJ1-3	-	TRBV28	15	-
TGTGCCAGCAGTTTCCTCGCGGGAGGGCAATCCTACGAGCAGTACTTC	CASSFLAGGQSYEQYF	TRBJ2-7	TRBD2	TRBV6-5	16	-
TGTGCCAGCAGTTTATTGGCAGGGGGCGTTGGAAAACTGTTTTTT	CASSLLAGGVGKLFF	TRBJ1-4	TRBD1	TRBV27	15	-
TGTGCCAGCAGGTCCGGGACAGGGAACTATGGCTACACCTTC	CASRSGTGNYGYTF	TRBJ1-2	TRBD1	TRBV27	14	-
TGTGCCAGCAGCCCCCCTCAGTACCCGCTCTCCATAAATTCACCCCTCCACTTT	CASSPPQYPLSINSPLHF	TRBJ1-6	-	TRBV5-8	18	-
TGTGCCGCCTCCCGGGGTGGCAATCAGCCCCAGCATTTT	CAASRGGNQPQHF	TRBJ1-5	-	TRBV2	13	once
TGCGCCAGCAGCCAAGAAGGGGAGGGGTGGATTCAGTACTTC	CASSQEGEGWIQYF	TRBJ2-4	TRBD2	TRBV4-3	14	-
TGTGCCAGCGGAGGGGCGGGAGGCGAGACCCAGTACTTC	CASGGAGGETQYF	TRBJ2-5	TRBD2	TRBV6-1	13	-
TGTGCCTGGAGTGTCTCGGGACTGCGCTCTGGGGCCAACGTCCTGACTTTC	CAWSVSGLRSGANVLTF	TRBJ2-6	-	TRBV30	17	-
TGTGCCACCAGCAGGGGCCCCGGGGATCTTGGAAACACCATATATTTT	CATSRGPGDLGNTIYF	TRBJ1-3	-	TRBV15	16	-
TGTGCCAGCAGTCCTTCTGGGGCCAACGTCCTGACTTTC	CASSPSGANVLTF	TRBJ2-6	-	TRBV14	13	-
TGCGCCAGCAGCCGGACTAGCGGGACGAACACCGGGGAGCTGTTTTTT	CASSRTSGTNTGELFF	TRBJ2-2	TRBD2	TRBV4-3	16	-
TGCGCCAGCAGCCCACACTGGAGGGGAGACGGCGGTGGAAACACCATATATTTT	CASSPHWRGDGGGNTIYF	TRBJ1-3	-	TRBV4-3	18	-
TGTGCCACCAGTGACCCAATCAGGGGTTGGAGCACAGATACGCAGTATTTT	CATSDPIRGWSTDTQYF	TRBJ2-3	-	TRBV24-1	17	once
TGTGCCAGTAGTATAATCGACCTCCGGAGCTATGGCTACACCTTC	CASSIIDLRSYGYTF	TRBJ1-2	-	TRBV19	15	-
TGTGCCACCAGCAGAGCTGGCCGGGACAATCAGCCCCAGCATTTT	CATSRAGRDNQPQHF	TRBJ1-5	-	TRBV15	15	-
TGCGCCAGCAGCCAACTCACAATGGTGGCTAACTATGGCTACACCTTC	CASSQLTMVANYGYTF	TRBJ1-2	-	TRBV4-3	16	-
TGTGCCAGCAGCACCCGACAGCCAACTAATGAAAAACTGTTTTTT	CASSTRQPTNEKLFF	TRBJ1-4	-	TRBV7-6	15	-
TGTGCCAGCAGCTTAGAGGGGACTAGGTCCTACGAGCAGTACTTC	CASSLEGTRSYEQYF	TRBJ2-7	TRBD2	TRBV11-2	15	-
TGTGCCAGCAGCCAGACTCCGGTGGGCTACGAGCAGTACTTC	CASSQTPVGYEQYF	TRBJ2-7	-	TRBV4-2	14	-
TGTGCCAGCAGCTTAGGTTGGCAGCAGCCCCAGCATTTT	CASSLGWQQPQHF	TRBJ1-5	-	TRBV7-2	13	-
TGTGCCAGCAGCTCCCAGGGGGCGACTGAAGCTTTCTTT	CASSSQGATEAFF	TRBJ1-1	TRBD1	TRBV7-9	13	-
TGTGCCAGCAGCTTTAATTCGGGGTATGGCTACACCTTC	CASSFNSGYGYTF	TRBJ1-2	-	TRBV11-3	13	once
TGCAGTGCTAGCCGGGGGTACGAGCAGTACTTC	CSASRGYEQYF	TRBJ2-7	-	TRBV20-1	11	-